These 19 T cell receptor beta chains were all obtained from the same sample, sequenced in a study of blood T cell repertoires in COVID-19. Assay: immunoSEQ multiplex PCR; the TCRdb copy retains only in-frame clones and omits some. The table records roughly 64,000 clones, around four fifths of them present only once. The material sequenced was peripheral blood. Receptor source: a man in his sixties with COVID-19, enrolled during active disease.

Many counts were recorded for this clone. The J gene is TRBJ1-5, the V gene TRBV4-1; maybe TRBD1 (5 bases). V lost 3 bases, J lost 8 bases, and 20 bases lay in between. This CDR3 is 16 amino acids long. CDR1 is MGHRA and CDR2 is YSYEKL in the germline V gene. The CDR3 bases are TGCGCCAGCAGCCAGACCCAGGGTGCCCGCGGGGAGCCCCAGCATTTT. The encoded protein is CASSQTQGARGEPQHF.

The V gene is TRBV6-6, the J gene TRBJ2-7; 11 positions agree with TRBD1. Germline CDR1 is MNHNY and CDR2 is SVGAGI (reference sequence). With V trimmed by 0 bases and J by 10 bases, 5 bases remained unmatched. CDR3 length equals 14 residues. The CDR3 loop reads CASSYSGQGAYQYF. CDR3 nucleotides: TGTGCCAGCAGTTACTCTGGACAGGGGGCGTATCAGTACTTC.

J is TRBJ2-3 and V is TRBV3-1 (or the pseudogene TRBV3-2); D is possibly TRBD2 (6 bases). The CDR3 has 17 amino acids. Germline CDR1 and CDR2: LGHDT and YNNKEL (reference sequence). V was cut by 0 bases and J by 5 bases, with 18 bases left in between. The CDR3 is CASSQDPGATRIDTQYF. The CDR3, as DNA: TGTGCCAGCAGCCAAGATCCGGGAGCTACGAGGATAGATACGCAGTATTTT.

This clone was detected once. The chain recombines TRBV2 with TRBJ2-3; 10 bases agree with TRBD2. The germline V gene encodes CDR1 SNHLY and CDR2 FYNNEI. The CDR3 has 14 amino acids. The V and J ends lost 7 bases and 0 bases, in that order; junction bases with no gene match: 1. CDR3 amino acids: CASKTSGSTDTQYF. The CDR3 coding sequence is TGTGCCAGCAAGACTAGCGGGAGCACAGATACGCAGTATTTT.

The V gene is TRBV2, the J gene TRBJ1-3; no definite D call. Germline V CDR1 and CDR2: SNHLY, FYNNEI. V was pared by 5 bases and J by 12 bases, with 17 bases between. The CDR3 covers 13 residues. The CDR3 reads CASSLTHGSRIYF. The DNA of the CDR3 is TGTGCCAGCAGTTTAACCCACGGGAGTCGCATATATTTT.

This clone was found once. The genes are TRBV9 and TRBJ1-4, with D uncertain. The CDR3 loop spans 13 amino acids. Trimming shortened V by 0 bases and J by 8 bases, and 8 bases separated the two germline ends. Germline-derived CDR1 and CDR2 are SGDLS and YYNGEE. CDR3 region: CASSVGEREKLFF. Here the CDR3 DNA reads TGTGCCAGCAGCGTAGGAGAGAGGGAAAAACTGTTTTTT.

The rearrangement joins TRBV6-1 to TRBJ1-5, with D tentatively TRBD1 (5 bases). The CDR3 contains 14 residues. V gave up 0 bases and J gave up 5 bases, with 8 bases separating them. Germline lookup yields CDR1 MNHNS and CDR2 SASEGT. CDR3 in amino acids: CASSEAGGDQPQHF. For the CDR3, the DNA is TGTGCCAGCAGTGAAGCCGGGGGAGATCAGCCCCAGCATTTT.

This chain's CDR3 is CASSVHTGRQETQYF. In DNA, the CDR3 is TGTGCCAGCAGCGTACACACAGGGCGCCAAGAGACCCAGTACTTC. The rearrangement joins TRBV9 to TRBJ2-5; TRBD1 is a possible D gene (6 bases). The CDR3 consists of 15 residues. V was cut by 1 base and J by 1 base, with 11 bases left in between. CDR1 is SGDLS and CDR2 is YYNGEE in the germline V gene.

This clone turned up a few times. This rearrangement joins TRBV5-5 to TRBJ1-5, with 9 bases matching TRBD1. CDR1 is SGHKS, CDR2 YYEKEE, per germline (reference sequence). This CDR3 is built from 16 residues. The trim removed 4 bases at V and 6 bases at J, leaving 11 bases unmatched. CDR3 bases: TGTGCCAGCAGCGCTACCACAGGGGGCGCGAGTCAGCCCCAGCATTTT. Protein sequence: CASSATTGGASQPQHF.

V gene TRBV4-1 combines with J gene TRBJ2-7; 7 nucleotides match TRBD2. Germline CDR1 MGHRA, CDR2 YSYEKL. Trimming took 0 bases from V and 6 from J; bases not matched to a gene: 8. This CDR3 is 15 amino acids long. DNA of the CDR3: TGCGCCAGCAGCCAAGATCCGGGGGGTAGTGGCGAGCAGTACTTC. Translating gives CASSQDPGGSGEQYF.

The V gene is TRBV11-3, the J gene TRBJ2-7, with 7 nucleotides matching TRBD2. The length of the CDR3 is 15 residues. Germline CDR1 and CDR2: SGHNT and YENEEA. V dropped 1 base and J dropped 2; count of bases not matched to a gene: 5. The CDR3 DNA sequence: TGTGCCAGCAGCTTAGGGGAGGGAGGCCCCTACGAGCAGTACTTC. It translates to CASSLGEGGPYEQYF.

The chain uses TRBV5-4 and TRBJ1-4; D possibly corresponds to TRBD1 (6 bases). Looked up from germline, CDR1 is SGHNT and CDR2 is YYREEE (reference sequence). This CDR3 comprises 13 residues. V was trimmed by 2 bases and J by 8 bases, leaving 10 bases between them. CDR3 sequence (DNA): TGTGCCAGCAGCTTCCGGGGGGGCGAAAAACTGTTTTTT. This sequence encodes CASSFRGGEKLFF.

The chain links TRBV11-3 to TRBJ2-3; the match to TRBD1 covers 9 bases. This CDR3 region has 16 residues. CDR1 is SGHNT and CDR2 is YENEEA in the germline V gene. J gave up 1 base and V 4 bases, and 6 bases lay outside the gene matches. CDR3 bases: TGTGCCAGCAGCTCCTCGACAGGGGGAGGCACAGATACGCAGTATTTT. It encodes CASSSSTGGGTDTQYF.

The rearrangement uses TRBV20-1 and TRBJ2-3, with 8 bases fitting TRBD2. Trimming took 3 bases from V and 3 from J; bases not matched to a gene: 8. CDR1 is DFQATT, CDR2 SNEGSKA, per germline (reference sequence). The CDR3 runs 15 residues. The CDR3 is CSASLSGGTTDTQYF. DNA for the CDR3: TGCAGTGCTAGTTTGTCGGGAGGGACTACAGATACGCAGTATTTT.

The chain uses TRBV28 and TRBJ2-7; D may be TRBD1 (5 bases). This CDR3 is built from 12 residues. V was clipped by 1 base and J by 9 bases, with 10 bases between them. In germline, CDR1 is MDHEN, CDR2 SYDVKM. The CDR3: CASSLLGPRQYF. CDR3 sequence (DNA): TGTGCCAGCAGTTTATTGGGGCCGCGGCAGTACTTC.

The chain joins TRBV20-1 to TRBJ2-5; no reliable D call. Germline-derived CDR1 and CDR2 are DFQATT and SNEGSKA (reference sequence). CDR3 length equals 13 residues. The V end lost 3 bases, the J end lost 5 bases, and 13 bases lay between the germline ends. The CDR3 spells CSASETGGETQYF. The CDR3 DNA is TGCAGTGCTAGTGAGACGGGTGGGGAGACCCAGTACTTC.

CDR3 sequence: CASSSGGPAFF. The CDR3, as DNA: TGTGCCAGCAGCTCCGGGGGTCCGGCTTTCTTT. This chain joins TRBV11-2 and TRBJ1-1; possible D gene TRBD1, 5 bases. There are 11 residues in the CDR3. The germline CDR1 and CDR2 sequences are SGHAT and FQNNGV. V lost 4 bases and J 11 bases, leaving 11 bases between the germline ends.

CDR3 loop: CASSQRSGRAEQYF. CDR3 DNA sequence: TGTGCCAGCAGCCAAAGGAGTGGCAGGGCGGAGCAGTACTTC. The rearrangement uses TRBV3-1 (or the pseudogene TRBV3-2) and TRBJ2-7; TRBD1 might be the D (5 bases). Trimming took 2 bases from V and 7 from J, leaving 15 bases between them. CDR3 length equals 14 residues. Germline-derived CDR1 and CDR2 are LGHDT and YNNKEL (reference sequence).

J is TRBJ2-7 and V is TRBV5-1; D may be TRBD1 (5 bases). This CDR3 has 15 residues. Trimming removed 4 bases from V and 1 base from J, with 15 bases in between. The germline gives CDR1 SGHRS, CDR2 YFSETQ. The CDR3 sequence is CASSQDNSESYEQYF. The CDR3 region has the DNA TGCGCCAGCAGCCAGGACAACAGTGAGTCCTACGAGCAGTACTTC.